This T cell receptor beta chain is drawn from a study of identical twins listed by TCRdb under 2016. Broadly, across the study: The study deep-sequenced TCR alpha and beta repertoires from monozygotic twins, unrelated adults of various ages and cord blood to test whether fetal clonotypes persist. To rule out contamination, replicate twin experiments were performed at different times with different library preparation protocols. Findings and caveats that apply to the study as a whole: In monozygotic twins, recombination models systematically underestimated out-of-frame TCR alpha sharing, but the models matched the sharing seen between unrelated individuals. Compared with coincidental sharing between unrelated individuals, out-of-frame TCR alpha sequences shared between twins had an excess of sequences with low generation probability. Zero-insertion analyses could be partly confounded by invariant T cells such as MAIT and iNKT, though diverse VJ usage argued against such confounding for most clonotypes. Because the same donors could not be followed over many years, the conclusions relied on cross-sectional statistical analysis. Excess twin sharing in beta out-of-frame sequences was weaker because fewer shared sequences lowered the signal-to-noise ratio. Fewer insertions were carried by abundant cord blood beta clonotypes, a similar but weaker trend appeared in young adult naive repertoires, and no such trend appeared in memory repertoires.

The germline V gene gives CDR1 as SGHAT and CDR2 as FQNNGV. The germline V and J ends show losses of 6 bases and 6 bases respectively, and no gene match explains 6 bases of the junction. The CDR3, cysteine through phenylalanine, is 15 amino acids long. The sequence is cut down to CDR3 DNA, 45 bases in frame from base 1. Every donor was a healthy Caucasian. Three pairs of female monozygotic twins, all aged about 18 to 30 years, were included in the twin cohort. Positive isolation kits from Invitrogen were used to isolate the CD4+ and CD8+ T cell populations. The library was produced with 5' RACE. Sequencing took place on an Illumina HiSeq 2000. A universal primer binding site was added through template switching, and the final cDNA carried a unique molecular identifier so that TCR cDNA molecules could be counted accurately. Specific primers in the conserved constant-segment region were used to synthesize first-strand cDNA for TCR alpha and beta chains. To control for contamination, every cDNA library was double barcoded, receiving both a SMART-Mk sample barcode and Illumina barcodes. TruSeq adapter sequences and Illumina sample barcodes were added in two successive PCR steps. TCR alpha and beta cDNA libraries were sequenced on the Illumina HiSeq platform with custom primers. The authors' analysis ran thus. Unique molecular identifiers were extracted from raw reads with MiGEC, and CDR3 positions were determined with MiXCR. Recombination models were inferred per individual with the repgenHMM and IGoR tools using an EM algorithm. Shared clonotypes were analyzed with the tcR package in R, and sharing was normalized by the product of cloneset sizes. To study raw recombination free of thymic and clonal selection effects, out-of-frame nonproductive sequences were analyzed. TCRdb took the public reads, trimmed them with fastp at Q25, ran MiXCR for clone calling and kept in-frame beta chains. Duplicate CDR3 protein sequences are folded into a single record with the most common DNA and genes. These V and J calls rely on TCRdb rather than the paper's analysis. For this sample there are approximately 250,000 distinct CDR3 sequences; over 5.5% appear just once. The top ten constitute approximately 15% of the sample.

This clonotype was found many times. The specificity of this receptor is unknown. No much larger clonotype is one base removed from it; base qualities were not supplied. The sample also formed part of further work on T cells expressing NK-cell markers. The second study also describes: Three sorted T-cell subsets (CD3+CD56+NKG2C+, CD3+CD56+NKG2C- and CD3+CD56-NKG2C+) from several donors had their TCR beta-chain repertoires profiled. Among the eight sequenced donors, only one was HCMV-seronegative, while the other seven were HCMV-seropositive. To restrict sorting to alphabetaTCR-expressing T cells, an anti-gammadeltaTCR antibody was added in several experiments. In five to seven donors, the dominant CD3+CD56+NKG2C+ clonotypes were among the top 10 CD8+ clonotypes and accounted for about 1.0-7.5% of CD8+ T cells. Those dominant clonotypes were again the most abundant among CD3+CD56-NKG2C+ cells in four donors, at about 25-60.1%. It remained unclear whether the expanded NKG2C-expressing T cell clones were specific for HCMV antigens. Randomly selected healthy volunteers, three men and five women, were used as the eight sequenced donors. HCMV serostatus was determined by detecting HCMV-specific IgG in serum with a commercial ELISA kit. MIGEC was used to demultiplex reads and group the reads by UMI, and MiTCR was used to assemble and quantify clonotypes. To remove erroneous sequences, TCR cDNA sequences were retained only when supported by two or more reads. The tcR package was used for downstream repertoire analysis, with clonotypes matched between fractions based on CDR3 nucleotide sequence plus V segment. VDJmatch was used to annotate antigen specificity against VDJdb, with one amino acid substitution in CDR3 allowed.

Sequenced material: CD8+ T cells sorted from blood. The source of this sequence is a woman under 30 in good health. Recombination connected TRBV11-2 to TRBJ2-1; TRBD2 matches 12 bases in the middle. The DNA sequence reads TGTGCCAGCAGTCTAGCGGGAGGGGGTTTCAATGAGCAGTTCTTC. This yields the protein CASSLAGGGFNEQFF. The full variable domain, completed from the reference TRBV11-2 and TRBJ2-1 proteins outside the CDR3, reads EAGVAQSPRYKIIEKRQSVAFWCNPISGHATLYWYQQILGQGPKLLIQFQNNGVVDDSQLPKDRFSAERLKGVDSTLKIQPAKLEDSAVYLCASSLAGGGFNEQFFGPGTRLTVL.